The 5 T cell receptor beta chains below all came from one sample that was sequenced in a study of T cell responses to AZD1222 COVID-19 vaccine. Using immunoSEQ multiplex PCR, the repertoire was profiled, and TCRdb retains in-frame clones only, with some absent. The sample consists of about 96,000 clones, 80% to 90% of them appearing once. The sequencing used peripheral blood, collected on day 0 of AZD1222 vaccination. All receptors come from an adult in good health.

This chain connects TRBV29-1 to TRBJ1-2; perhaps TRBD1 as D (5 bases). CDR1 and CDR2 from the germline V gene are SQVTM and ANQGSEA. The V gene lost 4 bases and the J gene lost 3 bases, with 6 bases spanning the gap. This CDR3 has 11 amino acids. The CDR3 here is CSVGGDYGYTF. The CDR3 DNA is TGCAGCGTTGGAGGGGACTATGGCTACACCTTC.

The chain uses TRBV7-3 and TRBJ2-2, with D possibly called TRBD1 or TRBD2 (5 bases each). In germline, CDR1 is SGHTA, CDR2 FQGTGA. CDR3 length: 14 amino acids. V was pared by 2 bases and J by 6 bases, with 10 bases between. The CDR3 DNA sequence: TGTGCCAGCAGCTTATCAGGGAGATCCGGGGAGCTGTTTTTT. Its protein is CASSLSGRSGELFF. Complete variable domain (other parts from reference TRBV7-3 and TRBJ2-2): GAGVSQTPSNKVTEKGKYVELRCDPISGHTALYWYRQSLGQGPEFLIYFQGTGAADDSGLPNDRFFAVRPEGSVSTLKIQRTERGDSAVYLCASSLSGRSGELFFGEGSRLTVL.

The V gene is TRBV6-6, the J gene TRBJ1-2; D is possibly TRBD1 (5 bases). Trimming left V 5 bases short and J 5 bases short, with 12 bases between. Germline CDR1 MNHNY, CDR2 SVGAGI (reference sequence). The CDR3 sequence is 13 residues long. The CDR3 spells CASSLTGGYGYTF. CDR3 sequence (DNA): TGTGCCAGCAGTCTCACAGGAGGTTATGGCTACACCTTC.

V usage is TRBV11-2 and J usage is TRBJ1-3; a weak D match, TRBD1 (5 bases). The length of the CDR3 is 15 residues. CDR1 is SGHAT, CDR2 FQNNGV, per germline. Trimming took off 5 bases at V and 2 bases at J, with 13 bases between the two ends. Here the CDR3 reads CASSLLLGAGNTIYF. The DNA of the CDR3 is TGTGCCAGCAGCCTCCTTTTGGGGGCTGGAAACACCATATATTTT.

The chain carries TRBV30 and TRBJ1-1, with D uncertain. Germline assignment: CDR1 GTSNPN and CDR2 SVGIG (reference sequence). The CDR3 has 17 amino acids. V gave up 2 bases and J gave up 0 bases, with 19 bases separating them. The CDR3 region is CAWSSTPWAAMNTEAFF. The CDR3 DNA reads TGTGCCTGGAGTTCCACCCCCTGGGCAGCCATGAACACTGAAGCTTTCTTT.